This is a list of T cell receptor beta chains from one sample in a study of T-cell reconstitution after alpha-beta-depleted transplantation in children. MiXCR, run by TCRdb on the PCR reads, gives a single entry per CDR3 protein. Of about 580,000 distinct CDR3 sequences in the sample, 25% to 30% were seen once. The sequencing here drew on PBMCs, taken before TCRalphabeta/CD19-depleted stem cell transplant. The receptors derive from a boy under two years old with Wiskott-Aldrich syndrome, due to receive a stem cell transplant. Each CDR3 is given with its conserved first and last residue. A D gene is named only where the DNA matches it firmly. Size is omitted from some rows. Given values are once, few, many or a class for expanded clones.

size | J | D | V | CDR3 | DNA
few | TRBJ2-1 | TRBD2 | TRBV27 | CASSLFPTSGRGAYNEQFF | TGTGCCAGCAGTTTATTCCCGACTAGCGGGAGGGGGGCCTACAATGAGCAGTTCTTC
few | TRBJ1-1 | NA | TRBV20-1 | CSARPGYVTEAFF | TGCAGTGCTAGACCAGGGTACGTCACTGAAGCTTTCTTT
few | TRBJ1-5 | TRBD1 | TRBV5-1 | CASSLDTGGNQPQHF | TGCGCCAGCAGCTTGGATACAGGGGGCAATCAGCCCCAGCATTTT
few | TRBJ2-5 | TRBD2 | TRBV7-9 | CASSRAPGLGQETQYF | TGTGCCAGCAGCCGAGCGCCGGGACTAGGGCAAGAGACCCAGTACTTC
NA | TRBJ2-7 | NA | TRBV14 | CASSQGRSGRIHYEQYF | TGTGCCAGCAGCCAAGGCCGTTCTGGGCGGATCCACTACGAGCAGTACTTC
few | TRBJ2-1 | TRBD2 | TRBV27 | CASSSWAGTSINEQFF | TGTGCCAGCAGTTCCTGGGCGGGGACTAGCATAAATGAGCAGTTCTTC
few | TRBJ2-3 | TRBD2 | TRBV6-5 | CASSYSQVGGRATDTQYF | TGTGCCAGCAGTTACTCCCAAGTTGGGGGGAGGGCCACAGATACGCAGTATTTT
few | TRBJ2-7 | NA | TRBV9 | CASSSNSGEQYF | TGTGCCAGCAGCTCCAATAGTGGCGAGCAGTACTTC
many | TRBJ2-1 | TRBD2 | TRBV5-4 | CASSLSGRTYNEQFF | TGTGCCAGCAGCTTGAGCGGGAGGACGTACAATGAGCAGTTCTTC
NA | TRBJ2-2 | NA | TRBV10-3 | CAISELEVGELFF | TGTGCCATCAGTGAACTAGAGGTCGGGGAGCTGTTTTTT
few | TRBJ2-3 | NA | TRBV10-3 | CAISPDRGGNTDTQYF | TGTGCCATCAGCCCAGACAGAGGGGGGAACACAGATACGCAGTATTTT
few | TRBJ2-5 | NA | TRBV15 | CATSRGEGQETQYF | TGTGCCACCAGCAGGGGAGAGGGGCAAGAGACCCAGTACTTC
NA | TRBJ2-7 | NA | TRBV12-3/TRBV12-4 | CASSLWVSSYEQYF | TGTGCCAGCAGTTTGTGGGTAAGCTCCTACGAGCAGTACTTC
NA | TRBJ2-1 | TRBD2 | TRBV19 | CASNRGGSSYNEQFF | TGTGCCAGTAACCGGGGCGGGAGCTCCTACAATGAGCAGTTCTTC
NA | TRBJ2-2 | TRBD1 | TRBV10-3 | CAISDWTGANTGELFF | TGTGCCATCAGTGATTGGACAGGGGCGAACACCGGGGAGCTGTTTTTT
NA | TRBJ2-1 | NA | TRBV30 | CAWSVVGPRNEQFF | TGTGCCTGGAGTGTAGTCGGGCCGAGGAATGAGCAGTTCTTC
few | TRBJ1-4 | TRBD1 | TRBV20-1 | CSARGDREKLFF | TGCAGTGCTAGGGGGGACAGAGAAAAACTGTTTTTT
NA | TRBJ2-1 | TRBD2 | TRBV5-1 | CASSERDGLLNEQFF | TGCGCCAGCAGCGAGCGGGATGGACTCCTCAATGAGCAGTTCTTC
NA | TRBJ2-5 | NA | TRBV24-1 | CATSDRGETQYF | TGTGCCACCAGTGATCGGGGGGAGACCCAGTACTTC
few | TRBJ2-1 | TRBD2 | TRBV11-2 | CASSMREGRYGEQFF | TGTGCCAGCAGCATGAGGGAGGGCCGTTATGGTGAGCAGTTCTTC
NA | TRBJ2-2 | NA | TRBV12-3/TRBV12-4 | CASNKKNTGELFF | TGTGCCAGCAACAAAAAAAACACCGGGGAGCTGTTTTTT
NA | TRBJ2-2 | NA | TRBV10-3 | CAISERLRPTGELFF | TGTGCCATCAGTGAGCGGCTGCGGCCCACCGGGGAGCTGTTTTTT
NA | TRBJ2-4 | TRBD2 | TRBV5-1 | CASSLGLAGEGYIQYF | TGCGCCAGCAGCTTAGGCCTAGCGGGAGAAGGGTACATTCAGTACTTC
NA | TRBJ1-2 | NA | TRBV29-1 | CSVGDYTF | TGCAGCGTTGGGGACTACACCTTC
NA | TRBJ1-1 | NA | TRBV29-1 | CSVDRAGTEAFF | TGCAGCGTTGACAGGGCGGGCACTGAAGCTTTCTTT
few | TRBJ2-1 | TRBD2 | TRBV30 | CAWKNGLAGYNEQFF | TGTGCCTGGAAAAACGGACTAGCGGGATACAATGAGCAGTTCTTC
few | TRBJ2-3 | NA | TRBV29-1 | CSVVVASGTDTQYF | TGCAGCGTTGTAGTGGCTAGCGGCACAGATACGCAGTATTTT
NA | TRBJ2-1 | TRBD2 | TRBV11-2 | CASSQAPGTSGKAQFF | TGTGCCAGCAGCCAAGCACCCGGGACTAGCGGGAAGGCACAGTTCTTC
NA | TRBJ2-7 | NA | TRBV2 | CASSVGFVYEQYF | TGTGCCAGCAGTGTAGGGTTTGTCTACGAGCAGTACTTC
NA | TRBJ2-5 | NA | TRBV2 | CASSDRRYQETQYF | TGTGCCAGCAGTGACCGCAGATATCAAGAGACCCAGTACTTC